The next 8 T cell receptor beta chains were all read from a single sample in a study of identical twins. TCRdb independently ran MiXCR on the 5' RACE reads; one entry per CDR3 protein. The sample has 400,000 to 500,000 distinct CDR3 sequences; 18% are singletons. The sequenced material came from naive T cells sorted from blood. These receptor sequences come from a man aged 50-59 years in good health.

The sample holds a few counts of this clonotype. This sequence joins TRBV19 and TRBJ2-3; D not certain. Germline-derived CDR1 and CDR2 are LNHDA and SQIVND (reference sequence). V was trimmed by 3 bases and J by 8 bases, leaving 12 bases between them. The CDR3 has 13 amino acids. CDR3 in amino acids: CASSIARKGTQYF. The CDR3 DNA reads as TGTGCCAGTAGTATTGCCAGAAAGGGTACGCAGTATTTT.

This clonotype came up many times. This rearrangement joins TRBV12-3 or TRBV12-4 to TRBJ2-1; D uncertain. The CDR3 contains 13 residues. The V gene lost 3 bases and the J gene lost 10 bases, with 13 bases spanning the gap. CDR3 in amino acids: CASSFRRFQEQFF. In DNA, the CDR3 is TGTGCCAGCAGTTTCCGTAGATTTCAGGAGCAGTTCTTC.

This clonotype was detected many times. The chain links TRBV24-1 to TRBJ2-3; no clear D. Deletions cut 4 bases from V and 8 bases from J, with 12 bases between. Germline V gene data show CDR1 as KGHDR and CDR2 as SFDVKD. This CDR3 has 13 residues. The CDR3: CATSDAVRFTQYF. DNA for the CDR3: TGTGCCACCAGTGACGCGGTCCGATTTACGCAGTATTTT.

The chain combines TRBV9 with TRBJ2-3; TRBD2 matches 9 bases. Germline values: CDR1 SGDLS, CDR2 YYNGEE. V shed 0 bases, J shed 5 bases, and the junction held 7 bases outside the gene matches. The CDR3 is 16 residues long. CDR3 coding DNA: TGTGCCAGCAGCGTAGCTTGGGGACTAGCAGGAGATACGCAGTATTTT. Its translation: CASSVAWGLAGDTQYF.

The chain joins TRBV12-3 or TRBV12-4 to TRBJ2-1; 7 bases line up with TRBD2. Trimming removed 8 bases from V and 7 bases from J; junction bases left unmatched: 14. This CDR3 spans 15 amino acids. The CDR3 loop is CASALWAGVENEQFF. The CDR3 bases are TGTGCCAGCGCCCTATGGGCGGGAGTAGAGAATGAGCAGTTCTTC.

J is TRBJ1-2 and V is TRBV11-2; D perhaps matches TRBD1 (5 bases). The germline V gene encodes CDR1 SGHAT and CDR2 FQNNGV. The germline V and J ends were trimmed by 1 base and 4 bases, with 13 bases remaining between them. There are 15 residues in the CDR3. The CDR3 loop reads CASSLGGRNFYGYTF. In DNA, the CDR3 is TGTGCCAGCAGCTTAGGGGGACGGAACTTCTATGGCTACACCTTC. Full variable domain (missing parts from reference TRBV11-2 and TRBJ1-2): EAGVAQSPRYKIIEKRQSVAFWCNPISGHATLYWYQQILGQGPKLLIQFQNNGVVDDSQLPKDRFSAERLKGVDSTLKIQPAKLEDSAVYLCASSLGGRNFYGYTFGSGTRLTVV.

The chain joins TRBV15 to TRBJ2-2, with 10 positions matching TRBD1. The trim removed 3 bases at V and 4 bases at J, leaving 5 bases unmatched. Germline CDR1 reads LNHNV; CDR2 reads YYDKDF (reference sequence). The CDR3 is made up of 16 amino acids. CDR3: CATSREWTGGTGELFF. The CDR3 DNA reads TGTGCCACCAGCAGGGAGTGGACAGGGGGCACCGGGGAGCTGTTTTTT.

This clonotype was observed at least ten times. J is TRBJ1-2 and V is TRBV10-3; TRBD1 aligns across 7 bases. V gave up 0 bases and J gave up 0 bases; unmatched junction bases: 4. Germline V CDR1 and CDR2: ENHRY, SYGVKD. The CDR3 has 16 residues. CDR3 in amino acids: CAISESQGGPNYGYTF. CDR3 in DNA: TGTGCCATCAGTGAGTCGCAGGGGGGACCTAACTATGGCTACACCTTC.